Listed below are T cell receptor beta chains from one sample, sequenced in a study of blood T cells in healthy people across ages. Using its own MiXCR run on the 5' RACE reads, TCRdb lists one record per CDR3 protein. The sample consists of more than 650,000 distinct CDR3 sequences, more than 25% of them appearing once. The same data also went into a second study, on T cells of mothers and their children.

Sequenced material: blood. These TCRs come from a boy between 5 and 17 years old in good health. The CDR3 runs from the conserved cysteine through the conserved F or W. The D gene is left open where the match is weak. Clone size appears in some rows only: once, few, many, or a class for an expanded clone.

V gene	clone size	J gene	D gene	CDR3 protein	CDR3 DNA
TRBV5-1	many	TRBJ2-5	TRBD2	CASSSGLADQETQYF	TGCGCCAGCAGCTCGGGACTAGCGGACCAAGAGACCCAGTACTTC
TRBV12-3/TRBV12-4	few	TRBJ1-5	-	CASRTQGLNQPQHF	TGTGCCAGCAGGACTCAGGGTCTCAATCAGCCCCAGCATTTT
TRBV3-1	few	TRBJ2-1	TRBD2	CASSSSGTILYNEQFF	TGTGCCAGCAGCTCCTCCGGGACTATACTGTACAATGAGCAGTTCTTC
TRBV7-2	-	TRBJ2-1	-	CASSLLGEYNEQFF	TGTGCCAGCAGCTTACTGGGGGAGTACAATGAGCAGTTCTTC
TRBV11-2	few	TRBJ2-7	TRBD2	CASSLGGLVSYEQYF	TGTGCCAGCAGCTTAGGAGGACTAGTCTCCTACGAGCAGTACTTC
TRBV27	few	TRBJ1-5	TRBD1	CASSLSAGQGADYQPQHF	TGTGCCAGCAGTTTATCCGCTGGACAGGGGGCTGACTATCAGCCCCAGCATTTT
TRBV9	few	TRBJ2-1	TRBD2	CASSVATRGAGGPNSYNEQFF	TGTGCCAGCAGCGTAGCTACCCGGGGAGCGGGGGGTCCCAACTCCTACAATGAGCAGTTCTTC
TRBV4-2	few	TRBJ2-3	-	CASSHTRTDTQYF	TGTGCCAGCAGCCACACCCGCACAGACACGCAGTATTTT
TRBV6-1	-	TRBJ2-6	-	CASSPTGTERSGANVLTF	TGTGCCAGCAGTCCGACAGGAACCGAACGCTCTGGGGCCAACGTCCTGACTTTC
TRBV28	-	TRBJ2-5	TRBD1	CASIKTLTGWAETQYF	TGTGCCAGCATCAAAACTTTGACAGGGTGGGCAGAGACCCAGTACTTC
TRBV16	few	TRBJ2-7	-	CASSLLSAGFAF	TGTGCCAGCAGCCTTCTGTCAGCGGGCTTCGCCTTC
TRBV14	few	TRBJ1-1	-	CASNLGVDTEAFF	TGTGCCAGCAACCTCGGGGTGGACACTGAAGCTTTCTTT
TRBV5-1	few	TRBJ2-5	-	CAGSPGGGTQYF	TGCGCCGGCAGCCCCGGCGGTGGGACCCAGTACTTC
TRBV12-3/TRBV12-4	few	TRBJ2-2	-	CASSLSRTANTGELFF	TGTGCCAGCAGTTTAAGTCGGACAGCGAACACCGGGGAGCTGTTTTTT
TRBV29-1	-	TRBJ1-1	TRBD1	CSVERWGKGGYYTEAFF	TGCAGCGTTGAAAGATGGGGTAAAGGGGGCTACTACACTGAAGCTTTCTTT
TRBV20-1	-	TRBJ2-7	-	CSAEEGLEQYF	TGCAGTGCAGAGGAGGGTCTGGAGCAGTACTTC
TRBV7-9	few	TRBJ2-2	-	CASSTKPGQNTGELFF	TGTGCCAGCAGCACGAAACCGGGACAGAACACCGGGGAGCTGTTTTTT
TRBV5-1	-	TRBJ2-1	-	CASSLELGGTYNEQFF	TGCGCCAGCAGCTTGGAGTTAGGAGGTACCTACAATGAGCAGTTCTTC
TRBV18	-	TRBJ1-2	-	CASSPLRPVGGYTF	TGTGCCAGCTCACCACTGCGTCCGGTAGGCGGCTACACCTTC
TRBV28	few	TRBJ2-7	-	CASRRGSYGSEQYF	TGTGCCAGCAGGCGGGGTTCTTACGGTTCCGAGCAGTACTTC
TRBV12-3/TRBV12-4	few	TRBJ1-2	TRBD1	CASSGTGGNGYTF	TGTGCCAGCAGCGGGACAGGGGGCAATGGCTACACCTTC
TRBV6-6	once	TRBJ2-5	-	CASRGGTEETQYF	TGTGCCAGCAGGGGGGGGACAGAAGAGACCCAGTACTTC
TRBV30	-	TRBJ1-6	-	CAWSVILPLGYSPLHF	TGTGCCTGGAGTGTAATACTGCCTCTTGGGTATTCACCCCTCCACTTT
TRBV10-3	many	TRBJ1-2	-	CAISDGLSLYGYTF	TGTGCCATCAGTGATGGTCTCTCCCTCTATGGCTACACCTTC
TRBV20-1	few	TRBJ1-1	-	CSAAGTEAFF	TGCAGTGCTGCGGGTACTGAAGCTTTCTTT
TRBV7-9	-	TRBJ2-1	TRBD1	CASSLAGQKQFF	TGTGCCAGCAGCTTAGCGGGACAGAAGCAGTTCTTC
TRBV20-1	few	TRBJ2-7	TRBD1	CSAGQGGYEQYF	TGCAGTGCTGGACAGGGTGGGTACGAGCAGTACTTC
TRBV10-3	-	TRBJ2-2	TRBD2	CAITASGENTGELFF	TGTGCCATCACCGCTAGCGGAGAGAACACCGGGGAGCTGTTTTTT
TRBV5-1	-	TRBJ1-5	TRBD1	CASSLTGGEPQHF	TGCGCCAGCAGCTTGACAGGGGGTGAGCCCCAGCATTTT
TRBV10-3	-	TRBJ2-3	-	CAISLAGDTQYF	TGTGCCATCAGTCTCGCGGGAGATACGCAGTATTTT
TRBV12-3/TRBV12-4	-	TRBJ2-3	TRBD1	CASSGSGQGITASTDTQYF	TGTGCCAGCAGTGGCTCCGGACAGGGAATAACTGCTAGCACAGATACGCAGTATTTT
TRBV12-3/TRBV12-4	-	TRBJ1-5	-	CASSPHGRGRLNTDTQHF	TGTGCCAGCAGTCCACATGGAAGGGGGAGACTGAACACAGATACGCAGCATTTT
TRBV4-1	many	TRBJ2-5	TRBD2	CASSPGTSGTQYF	TGCGCCAGCAGCCCCGGGACTAGCGGGACCCAGTACTTC
TRBV9	few	TRBJ2-7	TRBD1	CASSGPGQGYEQYF	TGTGCCAGCAGCGGCCCGGGACAGGGATACGAGCAGTACTTC
TRBV5-1	many	TRBJ2-5	-	CASSSGGRGTQYF	TGCGCCAGCAGCTCTGGAGGCCGGGGGACCCAGTACTTC
TRBV5-1	-	TRBJ2-1	-	CASSLRDPSDEQFF	TGCGCCAGCAGCCTCCGGGACCCCTCGGATGAGCAGTTCTTC
TRBV12-3/TRBV12-4	-	TRBJ2-6	TRBD1	CASSPGQGVVGANVLTF	TGTGCCAGCAGCCCGGGACAGGGAGTGGTGGGGGCCAACGTCCTGACTTTC
TRBV7-3	few	TRBJ2-1	-	CASSLPGASYNEQFF	TGTGCCAGCAGCTTACCGGGGGCTTCCTACAATGAGCAGTTCTTC
TRBV2	-	TRBJ2-7	-	CASVLSYEQYF	TGTGCCAGCGTGTTGTCCTACGAGCAGTACTTC
TRBV20-1	few	TRBJ2-3	-	CSASMTSLTDTQYF	TGCAGTGCTAGCATGACTAGTCTCACAGATACGCAGTATTTT
TRBV7-9	-	TRBJ1-2	TRBD1	CASSPGQGTYGYTF	TGTGCCAGCAGCCCGGGACAGGGCACATATGGCTACACCTTC
TRBV5-1	-	TRBJ1-6	-	CASSLAGVTYNSPLHF	TGCGCCAGCAGCTTGGCGGGAGTCACCTATAATTCACCCCTCCACTTT
TRBV5-1	few	TRBJ1-4	TRBD1	CASSLGTGARTEKLFF	TGCGCCAGCAGCCTCGGAACAGGGGCGCGAACCGAAAAACTGTTTTTT
TRBV4-1	-	TRBJ1-1	TRBD1	CASSQGRGRMNTEAFF	TGCGCCAGCAGCCAAGGGAGGGGGCGTATGAACACTGAAGCTTTCTTT
TRBV28	-	TRBJ2-4	TRBD1	CASSLPPWGQGAKNIQYF	TGTGCCAGCAGTTTACCCCCCTGGGGACAGGGGGCCAAAAACATTCAGTACTTC
TRBV11-2	-	TRBJ1-2	TRBD1	CASSRTGGDRGLYGYTF	TGTGCCAGCAGTCGCACAGGCGGGGACAGGGGTCTCTATGGCTACACCTTC
TRBV19	few	TRBJ2-6	TRBD1	CASSIVPGQGWTGANVLTF	TGTGCCAGTAGTATCGTCCCGGGACAGGGGTGGACTGGGGCCAACGTCCTGACTTTC
TRBV12-3/TRBV12-4	few	TRBJ2-3	-	CASSLTYREFPDTQYF	TGTGCCAGCAGTTTAACGTACAGGGAGTTCCCAGATACGCAGTATTTT
TRBV27	-	TRBJ1-4	-	CASSFSRVQEKLFF	TGTGCCAGCAGTTTTTCCAGGGTTCAAGAAAAACTGTTTTTT
TRBV20-1	few	TRBJ2-5	TRBD2	CSAPLAGGLKETQYF	TGCAGTGCCCCCCTAGCGGGGGGTTTAAAGGAGACCCAGTACTTC
TRBV18	-	TRBJ1-3	-	CASSPDTSGNTIYF	TGTGCCAGCTCACCAGACACCTCTGGAAACACCATATATTTT
TRBV2	-	TRBJ1-4	-	CASSALTGQRVEGEKLFF	TGTGCCAGCAGTGCTCTGACAGGTCAACGAGTAGAGGGGGAAAAACTGTTTTTT
TRBV20-1	-	TRBJ1-4	-	CSVRAGSTNEKLFF	TGCAGTGTTAGAGCAGGGTCAACTAATGAAAAACTGTTTTTT
TRBV27	-	TRBJ1-5	-	CASSLRVQPQHF	TGTGCCAGCAGTTTACGGGTTCAGCCCCAGCATTTT
TRBV12-5	few	TRBJ2-2	-	CASGPRGGSGTGELFF	TGTGCTAGTGGTCCACGAGGGGGGTCGGGGACCGGGGAGCTGTTTTTT
TRBV3-1	-	TRBJ2-1	TRBD2	CASSQASGGAHEQFF	TGTGCCAGCAGCCAAGCAAGCGGGGGGGCCCATGAGCAGTTCTTC
TRBV10-3	-	TRBJ2-6	TRBD2	CAISESRVAGGSSGANVLTF	TGTGCCATCAGTGAGTCAAGAGTAGCGGGGGGGAGCTCTGGGGCCAACGTCCTGACTTTC
TRBV6-2/TRBV6-3	-	TRBJ1-2	-	CASSFGHGYTF	TGTGCCAGCAGTTTTGGGCATGGCTACACCTTC